This T cell receptor (beta chain) was identified in a study of T cells in Graves' hyperthyroidism and ophthalmopathy. Overall study findings and caveats: In the blood, most expanded thyroid clonotypes above 0.001 appeared as well.

CDR3 length equals 14 residues. Trimming left V 6 bases short and J 0 bases short, with 11 bases between. Amplified regions were TCR beta CDR3 sequences from RNA transcripts. The TCR CDR3 first-round RT-PCR relied on the HTBI primer set. From the multiplex PCR reads, TCRdb called clonotypes with MiXCR, one entry per CDR3 protein. Counted here are hundreds of thousands of distinct CDR3 sequences, approximately 15% occurring once; the ten biggest clones make up 3% to 4%. This clonotype was detected many times. Antigen: not known. The TCR was taken from a woman aged 40 to 55 with Graves' ophthalmopathy. The chain uses TRBV12-3 or TRBV12-4 and TRBJ2-5; D unclear. The specimen sequenced was blood. The CDR3 loop is CASSRTPYQETQYF. The CDR3 nucleotides are TGTGCCAGCAGCCGAACTCCGTACCAAGAGACCCAGTACTTC.